These T cell receptor beta chains were read from a single sample in a study of T cell changes during pregnancy in multiple sclerosis. Using immunoSEQ multiplex PCR, the repertoire was profiled, and TCRdb retains in-frame clones only, with some absent. The repertoire has around 61,000 clones, under 95% of them found once; the top ten carry less than 1.5%. The sequenced sample was peripheral blood, obtained in the third trimester of pregnancy. These receptors originate from a female donor in good health, enrolled as a control in a pregnancy study. CDR3s include the opening cysteine and the closing phenylalanine or tryptophan. A D gene is named only where the DNA matches it firmly. Only part of the rows carry a size: once, few, many, or a class if the clone is expanded.

DNA | CDR3 | D | J | size | V
TGTGCCAGCAGTTTTCGGGGAGCCATCACTGAAGCTTTCTTT | CASSFRGAITEAFF | . | TRBJ1-1 | . | TRBV28
TGCGCCAGCAGCTCAGGACAGGGAGCCTACGAGCAGTACTTC | CASSSGQGAYEQYF | TRBD1 | TRBJ2-7 | . | TRBV5-1
TGTGCCAGCAGCTTGGGGACAACCTACGAGCAGTACTTC | CASSLGTTYEQYF | . | TRBJ2-7 | . | TRBV5-6
TGCGCCAGCAGCGGGGGACAGGGGGCGGTCGGGGAGCTGTTTTTT | CASSGGQGAVGELFF | TRBD1 | TRBJ2-2 | once | TRBV5-1
TGCAGTGCCCGTACGGGGGGGGGAGCTTTCTTT | CSARTGGGAFF | . | TRBJ1-1 | . | TRBV20-1
TGTGCCAGCAGCTTGGGGGGCTTTATGAACACTGAAGCTTTCTTT | CASSLGGFMNTEAFF | . | TRBJ1-1 | . | TRBV5-4
TGCGCCAGCAGCCAAGAATATGGGCCCCGGGAGCTGTTTTTT | CASSQEYGPRELFF | . | TRBJ2-2 | . | TRBV4-3
TGTGCCAGCAGCTTGGGAGAGTACAATGAGCAGTTCTTC | CASSLGEYNEQFF | . | TRBJ2-1 | . | TRBV7-9
TGTGCCAGCAGTTCTTTGAAACTTCAGGGGTATGGGGAGCTGTTTTTT | CASSSLKLQGYGELFF | . | TRBJ2-2 | . | TRBV6-5
TGTGCCAGCAGCTTAACATCTGGCACAGATACGCAGTATTTT | CASSLTSGTDTQYF | . | TRBJ2-3 | once | TRBV7-9
TGTGCCAGCAGTTCGTCTCGGTCTGGCACAGATACGCAGTATTTT | CASSSSRSGTDTQYF | . | TRBJ2-3 | . | TRBV6-6
TGTGCCAGCAGCTTGCGTAGCGGGGCTACAGATACGCAGTATTTT | CASSLRSGATDTQYF | TRBD2 | TRBJ2-3 | . | TRBV7-2
TGTGCCAGCAGTGACTATAACCCGACAGGGTTGGGAGATACGCAGTATTTT | CASSDYNPTGLGDTQYF | TRBD1 | TRBJ2-3 | . | TRBV6-1
TGCGCCAGCAGTCAATGTCGAGGGTGCAGCAATCAGCCCCAGCATTTT | CASSQCRGCSNQPQHF | . | TRBJ1-5 | . | TRBV23-1
TGTGCCAGCAGCCCAGAGTCAGGGGGGTCGAACACTGAAGCTTTCTTT | CASSPESGGSNTEAFF | TRBD1 | TRBJ1-1 | . | TRBV7-8
TGTGCCAGCTCCCAGGGAATGAACACTGAAGCTTTCTTT | CASSQGMNTEAFF | . | TRBJ1-1 | . | TRBV27
TGTGCCATCAGTGACCCAGATAACTATGGCTACACCTTC | CAISDPDNYGYTF | . | TRBJ1-2 | . | TRBV10-3
TGTGCCAGCAGTGAAGGAGGCCAGCCCAATTATGGCTACACCTTC | CASSEGGQPNYGYTF | . | TRBJ1-2 | once | TRBV2
TGTGCCAGCAGCGCCGGACTAGCGGGTTTGGGAGGGGAGCTGTTTTTT | CASSAGLAGLGGELFF | TRBD2 | TRBJ2-2 | . | TRBV5-4
TGCAGCGTTGAAGACTTAGGGGATGGCTACACCTTC | CSVEDLGDGYTF | . | TRBJ1-2 | once | TRBV29-1
TGCGCCAGCAGCCAAGGCCCCTACCCCACCTACGAGCAGTACTTC | CASSQGPYPTYEQYF | . | TRBJ2-7 | . | TRBV4-3
TGTGCCAGTAGTCCGCGGGACAGTAGGAGGGACACTGAAGCTTTCTTT | CASSPRDSRRDTEAFF | TRBD1 | TRBJ1-1 | few | TRBV19
TGTGCCAGCAGCTTAGGTGGCAGGTTGGATTCACCCCTCCACTTT | CASSLGGRLDSPLHF | . | TRBJ1-6 | once | TRBV7-2
TGTGCCAGCTCACCCGCTGAGTTGAATGAAAACATTCAGTACTTC | CASSPAELNENIQYF | . | TRBJ2-4 | . | TRBV18
TGCGCCAGCAGCCAGCAGGGTACTAGCACAGATACGCAGTATTTT | CASSQQGTSTDTQYF | . | TRBJ2-3 | . | TRBV4-3
TGTGCCAGCAGTGGACAGGGGGCTTATGATGGCTACACCTTC | CASSGQGAYDGYTF | TRBD1 | TRBJ1-2 | once | TRBV6-5
TGTGCCAGCAGCCCGGGACACCTGAACACAGATACGCAGTATTTT | CASSPGHLNTDTQYF | . | TRBJ2-3 | . | TRBV7-3
TGTGCCAGTAGTATCCAGGGGGTAGGTAATTCACCCCTCCACTTT | CASSIQGVGNSPLHF | TRBD1 | TRBJ1-6 | . | TRBV19
TGTGCCAGTGTGCAGTATTCCTCTGGAAACACCATATATTTT | CASVQYSSGNTIYF | . | TRBJ1-3 | . | TRBV19
TGCGCCAGCAATGTGCCAGGGGCCCAAGAGACCCAGTACTTC | CASNVPGAQETQYF | . | TRBJ2-5 | . | TRBV5-1
TGTGCCAGTAGTCCGACCGGGACTCACGGCTACACCTTC | CASSPTGTHGYTF | . | TRBJ1-2 | few | TRBV19
TGTGCCAGCACGCCCGAGGGCGGGGGGGCCAAAGCTCAGTACTTC | CASTPEGGGAKAQYF | TRBD2 | TRBJ2-7 | . | TRBV4-2
TGTGCCTGGAGTCCTCTACAGGGGCCTCAGACTGAAGCTTTCTTT | CAWSPLQGPQTEAFF | TRBD1 | TRBJ1-1 | few | TRBV30
TGTGCCAGCAGCCGTGTATCGGGGGGCACCAAAAACATTCAGTACTTC | CASSRVSGGTKNIQYF | . | TRBJ2-4 | . | TRBV7-2
TGTGCCAGCAGGCGGGGATTCGGCACGAACACCGGGGAGCTGTTTTTT | CASRRGFGTNTGELFF | . | TRBJ2-2 | . | TRBV25-1
TGCGCCAGCAGCCCTGGGGACAGGTCTACTGAAGCTTTCTTT | CASSPGDRSTEAFF | TRBD1 | TRBJ1-1 | . | TRBV5-1
TGTGCCAGCAGCCCCAGCGGCGATGGTATCACAGATACGCAGTATTTT | CASSPSGDGITDTQYF | . | TRBJ2-3 | . | TRBV7-9
TGTGCCAGTAGTCCCGAGTGGGGGGGCGGACAGCCCCAGCATTTT | CASSPEWGGGQPQHF | . | TRBJ1-5 | . | TRBV19
TGTGCCAGCAGCTACCCGGGACAGTACAATGAGCAGTTCTTC | CASSYPGQYNEQFF | TRBD1 | TRBJ2-1 | . | TRBV7-2
TGCGCCAGCGCGTACAGGGACTCTGGAAACACCATATATTTT | CASAYRDSGNTIYF | . | TRBJ1-3 | . | TRBV4-1
TGTGCCAGCAGCCGCAACCCTCCCCGACCGGGACAGGGGGCGGGTGGCTACACCTTC | CASSRNPPRPGQGAGGYTF | TRBD1 | TRBJ1-2 | . | TRBV7-3
TGTGCCATCAGCTGGCAGGGGGCCGGGAACACCGGGGAGCTGTTTTTT | CAISWQGAGNTGELFF | TRBD1 | TRBJ2-2 | . | TRBV10-3
TGTGCCAGCTCGTCTGGTTCCGGGACAGCTAACTATGGCTACACCTTC | CASSSGSGTANYGYTF | TRBD1 | TRBJ1-2 | . | TRBV18
TGTGCCAGCAGCCAAGATCTGGGACAGGGGGCAAATTGGCCCTCCTACGAGCAGTACTTC | CASSQDLGQGANWPSYEQYF | TRBD1 | TRBJ2-7 | . | TRBV14
TGTGCCAGCACCCCGGGGTTATCTGAAGCTTTCTTT | CASTPGLSEAFF | . | TRBJ1-1 | . | TRBV2
TGTGCCAGCAGTTCCCAGGGGGCAGGGCCCCTCCACTTT | CASSSQGAGPLHF | TRBD1 | TRBJ1-6 | . | TRBV28
TGTGCCTGGAGTTCGGGACAGGGGAAGGATGGCTACACCTTC | CAWSSGQGKDGYTF | TRBD1 | TRBJ1-2 | . | TRBV30
TGCGCCAGCAGTGAGTCGAGTCGGTACAATCAGCCCCAGCATTTT | CASSESSRYNQPQHF | . | TRBJ1-5 | . | TRBV10-2
TGTGCCAGCAGCCCCCAAGCGGGGAGCTACAATGAGCAGTTCTTC | CASSPQAGSYNEQFF | TRBD2 | TRBJ2-1 | . | TRBV7-2
TGTGCCAGCAGCGCTCGGGATGGCTACACCTTC | CASSARDGYTF | . | TRBJ1-2 | few | TRBV9
TGTGCCAGCAGCCTTCGGAACACTGAAGCTTTCTTT | CASSLRNTEAFF | . | TRBJ1-1 | . | TRBV5-6
TGCAGCTCCTCAGGGGTTGGGAACACCGGGGAGCTGTTTTTT | CSSSGVGNTGELFF | . | TRBJ2-2 | once | TRBV29-1
TGTGCCAGCAGCCCGGACAGGGCCTATGGCTACACCTTC | CASSPDRAYGYTF | TRBD1 | TRBJ1-2 | once | TRBV11-1